Detailed here is one T cell receptor (beta chain). This sample was included in a study of human T cells and chemical hapten exposure. The wider study: TCR yields differed between samples (mainly from small differences in pooled library volume).

The CDR3 is 13 residues long. Trimming took off 3 bases at V and 0 bases at J, with 8 bases between the two ends. CDR1 is DFQATT, CDR2 SNEGSKA, per germline (reference sequence). Total RNA was isolated from whole blood that had not been fractionated. The library tagged individual cDNA molecules with unique molecular identifiers. TCRdb independently ran MiXCR on the 5' RACE reads; one entry per CDR3 protein. The sample has more than 60,000 distinct CDR3 sequences, about 16% seen once. The sequence derives from a female donor in good health. This rearrangement joins TRBV20-1 to TRBJ1-1; D is uncertain. The CDR3 protein is CSASKTVNTEAFF. DNA for the CDR3: TGCAGTGCTAGTAAGACGGTGAACACTGAAGCTTTCTTT.